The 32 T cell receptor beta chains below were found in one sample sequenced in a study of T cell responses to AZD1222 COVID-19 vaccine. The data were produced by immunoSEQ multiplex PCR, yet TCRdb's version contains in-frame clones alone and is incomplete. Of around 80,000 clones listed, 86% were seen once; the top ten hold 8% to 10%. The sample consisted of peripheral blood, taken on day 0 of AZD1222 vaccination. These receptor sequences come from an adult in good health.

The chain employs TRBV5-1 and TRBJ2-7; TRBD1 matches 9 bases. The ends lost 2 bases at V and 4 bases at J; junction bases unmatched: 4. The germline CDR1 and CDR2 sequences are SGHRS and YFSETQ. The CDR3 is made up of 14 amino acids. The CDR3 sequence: CASSLADRGYEQYF. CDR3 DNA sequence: TGCGCCAGCAGCTTAGCGGACAGGGGATACGAGCAGTACTTC.

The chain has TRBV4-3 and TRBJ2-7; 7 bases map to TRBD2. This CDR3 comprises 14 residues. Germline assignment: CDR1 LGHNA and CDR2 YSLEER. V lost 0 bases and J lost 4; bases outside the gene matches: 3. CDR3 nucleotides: TGCGCCAGCAGCCAAGATTTGGGGGGGTACGAGCAGTACTTC. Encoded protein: CASSQDLGGYEQYF.

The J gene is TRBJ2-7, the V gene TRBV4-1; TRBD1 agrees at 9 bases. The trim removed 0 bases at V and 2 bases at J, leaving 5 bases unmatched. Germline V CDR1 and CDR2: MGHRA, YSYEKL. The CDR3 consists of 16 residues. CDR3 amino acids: CASSQDMGQGTYEQYF. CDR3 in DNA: TGCGCCAGCAGCCAAGATATGGGACAGGGAACCTACGAGCAGTACTTC.

CDR3 amino acids: CASSPSSYNEQFF. In DNA, the CDR3 is TGTGCCAGCTCACCATCCTCCTACAATGAGCAGTTCTTC. The chain couples TRBV18 to TRBJ2-1; D unclear. Deletions cut 2 bases from V and 0 bases from J, with 2 bases between. The CDR3 covers 13 residues. The germline V gene encodes CDR1 KGHSH and CDR2 LQKENI.

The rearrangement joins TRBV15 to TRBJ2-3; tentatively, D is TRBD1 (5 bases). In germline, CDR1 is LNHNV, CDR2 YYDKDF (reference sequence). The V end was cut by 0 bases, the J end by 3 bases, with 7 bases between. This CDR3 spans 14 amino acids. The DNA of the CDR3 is TGTGCCACCAGCAGAGAAGGGGATACAGATACGCAGTATTTT. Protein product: CATSREGDTDTQYF.

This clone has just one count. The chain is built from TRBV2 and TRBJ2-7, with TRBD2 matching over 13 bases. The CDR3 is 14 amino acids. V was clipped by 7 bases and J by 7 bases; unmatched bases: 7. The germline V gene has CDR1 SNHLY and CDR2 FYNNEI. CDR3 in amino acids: CASTGLAGPMEQYF. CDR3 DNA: TGTGCCAGCACGGGACTAGCGGGGCCCATGGAGCAGTACTTC.

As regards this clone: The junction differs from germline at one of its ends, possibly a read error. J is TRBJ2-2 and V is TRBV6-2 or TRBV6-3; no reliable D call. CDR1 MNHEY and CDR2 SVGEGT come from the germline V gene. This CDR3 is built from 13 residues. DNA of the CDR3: TGTGCCAGCAGTTACGTGGCGACCGAGGAGCTGTTTTTT. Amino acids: CASSYVATEELFF.

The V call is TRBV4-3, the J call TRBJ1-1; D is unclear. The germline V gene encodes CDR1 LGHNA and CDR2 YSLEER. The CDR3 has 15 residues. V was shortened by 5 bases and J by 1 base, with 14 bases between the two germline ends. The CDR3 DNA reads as TGCGCCAGCAGCGTCCGGGCCGGCGGGAACACTGAAGCTTTCTTT. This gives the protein CASSVRAGGNTEAFF.

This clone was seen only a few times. CDR3 coding DNA: TGTGCCAGTAGTTTACAAGACAGGTATCATCAGCCCCAGCATTTT. It is translated as CASSLQDRYHQPQHF. The rearrangement uses TRBV19 and TRBJ1-5; TRBD1 is a possible D gene (6 bases). Germline CDR1 and CDR2: LNHDA and SQIVND (reference sequence). V was pared by 5 bases and J by 5 bases, with 16 bases between. This CDR3 has 15 amino acids.

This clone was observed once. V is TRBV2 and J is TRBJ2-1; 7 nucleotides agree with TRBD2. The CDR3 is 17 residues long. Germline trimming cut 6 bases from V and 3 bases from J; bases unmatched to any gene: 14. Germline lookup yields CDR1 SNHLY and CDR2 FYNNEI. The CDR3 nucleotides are TGTGCCAGCAGGCCGGGCGTGGGGGAGGGTCTCTACAATGAGCAGTTCTTC. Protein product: CASRPGVGEGLYNEQFF.

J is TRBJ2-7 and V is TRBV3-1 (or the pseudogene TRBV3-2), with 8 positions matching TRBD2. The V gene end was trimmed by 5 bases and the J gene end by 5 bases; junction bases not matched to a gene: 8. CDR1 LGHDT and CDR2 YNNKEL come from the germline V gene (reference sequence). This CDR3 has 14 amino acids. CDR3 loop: CASSSYAGGDEQYF. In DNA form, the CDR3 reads TGTGCCAGCAGCTCATACGCCGGGGGGGACGAGCAGTACTTC.

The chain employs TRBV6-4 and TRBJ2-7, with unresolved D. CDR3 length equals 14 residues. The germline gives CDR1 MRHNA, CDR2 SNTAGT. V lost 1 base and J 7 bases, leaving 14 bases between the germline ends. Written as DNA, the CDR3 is TGTGCCAGCAGTGACTTCCGACCCATAGGTGAGCAGTACTTC. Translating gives CASSDFRPIGEQYF.

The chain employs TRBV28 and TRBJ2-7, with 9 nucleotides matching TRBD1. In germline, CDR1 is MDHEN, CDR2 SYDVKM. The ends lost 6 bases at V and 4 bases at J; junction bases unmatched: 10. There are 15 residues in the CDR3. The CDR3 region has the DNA TGTGCCAGCAGACCGGCCCCGGGACAGGGTTACGAGCAGTACTTC. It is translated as CASRPAPGQGYEQYF.

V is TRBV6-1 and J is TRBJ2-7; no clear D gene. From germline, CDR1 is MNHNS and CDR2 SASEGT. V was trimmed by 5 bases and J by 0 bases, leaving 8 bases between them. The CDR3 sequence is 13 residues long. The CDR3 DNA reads TGTGCCAGCAGTAAACCTTTCTCCTACGAGCAGTACTTC. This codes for CASSKPFSYEQYF.

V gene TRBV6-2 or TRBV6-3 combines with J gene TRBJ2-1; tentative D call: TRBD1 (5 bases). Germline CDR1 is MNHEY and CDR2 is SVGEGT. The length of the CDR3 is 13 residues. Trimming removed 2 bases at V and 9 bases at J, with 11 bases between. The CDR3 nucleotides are TGTGCCAGCAGTTACAGGGGCCGCGGTGAGCAGTTCTTC. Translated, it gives CASSYRGRGEQFF.

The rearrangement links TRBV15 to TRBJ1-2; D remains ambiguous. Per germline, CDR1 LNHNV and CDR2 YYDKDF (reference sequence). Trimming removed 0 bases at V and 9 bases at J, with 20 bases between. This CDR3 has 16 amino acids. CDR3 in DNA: TGTGCCACCAGCAGAGATCAGGCGCGGAATGAGGGTCGCTACACCTTC. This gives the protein CATSRDQARNEGRYTF.

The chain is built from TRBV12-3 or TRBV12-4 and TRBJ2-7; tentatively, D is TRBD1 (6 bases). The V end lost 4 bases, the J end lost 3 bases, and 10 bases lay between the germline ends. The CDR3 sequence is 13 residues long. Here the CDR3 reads CASSSQGYYEQYF. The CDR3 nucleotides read TGTGCCAGCAGTTCACAGGGATACTACGAGCAGTACTTC.

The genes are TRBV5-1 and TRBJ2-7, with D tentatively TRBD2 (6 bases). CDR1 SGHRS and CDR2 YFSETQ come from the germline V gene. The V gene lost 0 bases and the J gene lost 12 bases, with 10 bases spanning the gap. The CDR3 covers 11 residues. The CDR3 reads CASSLAGEAYF. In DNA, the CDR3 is TGCGCCAGCAGCTTGGCCGGGGAGGCGTACTTC.

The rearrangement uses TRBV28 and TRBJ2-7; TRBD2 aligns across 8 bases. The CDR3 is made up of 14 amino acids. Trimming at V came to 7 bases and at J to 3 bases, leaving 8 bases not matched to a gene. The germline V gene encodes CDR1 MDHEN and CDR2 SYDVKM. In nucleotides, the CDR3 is TGTGCCAGCATAGGTTTGCGGGAGGACTACGAGCAGTACTTC. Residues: CASIGLREDYEQYF.

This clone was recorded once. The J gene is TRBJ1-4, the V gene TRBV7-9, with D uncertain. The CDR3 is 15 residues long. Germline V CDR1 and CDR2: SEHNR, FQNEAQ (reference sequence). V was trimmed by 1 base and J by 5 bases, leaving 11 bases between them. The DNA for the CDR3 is TGTGCCAGCAGCTTAGAAGAGACGGGAAATGAAAAACTGTTTTTT. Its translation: CASSLEETGNEKLFF.

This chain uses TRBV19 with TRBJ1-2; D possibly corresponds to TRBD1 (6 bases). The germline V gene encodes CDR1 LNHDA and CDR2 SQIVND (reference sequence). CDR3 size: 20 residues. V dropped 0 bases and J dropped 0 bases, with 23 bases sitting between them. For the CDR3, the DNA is TGTGCCAGTAGTATAGATCAACTTCCGGGGGCGCCGAAAGCTAACTATGGCTACACCTTC. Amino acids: CASSIDQLPGAPKANYGYTF.

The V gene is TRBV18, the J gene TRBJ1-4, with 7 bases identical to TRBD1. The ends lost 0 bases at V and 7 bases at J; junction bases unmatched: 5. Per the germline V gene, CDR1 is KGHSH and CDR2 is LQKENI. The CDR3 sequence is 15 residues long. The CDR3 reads CASSPPNRGGEKLFF. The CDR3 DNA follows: TGTGCCAGCTCACCACCGAACAGGGGAGGTGAAAAACTGTTTTTT. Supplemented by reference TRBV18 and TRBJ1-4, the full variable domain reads NAGVMQNPRHLVRRRGQEARLRCSPMKGHSHVYWYRQLPEEGLKFMVYLQKENIIDESGMPKERFSAEFPKEGPSILRIQQVVRGDSAAYFCASSPPNRGGEKLFFGSGTQLSVL.

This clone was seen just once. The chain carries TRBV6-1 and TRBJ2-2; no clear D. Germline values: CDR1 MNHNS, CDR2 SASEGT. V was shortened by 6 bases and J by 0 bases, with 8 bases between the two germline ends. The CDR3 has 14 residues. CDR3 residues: CASRGRSNTGELFF. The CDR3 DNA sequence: TGTGCCAGCAGAGGACGTTCGAACACCGGGGAGCTGTTTTTT.

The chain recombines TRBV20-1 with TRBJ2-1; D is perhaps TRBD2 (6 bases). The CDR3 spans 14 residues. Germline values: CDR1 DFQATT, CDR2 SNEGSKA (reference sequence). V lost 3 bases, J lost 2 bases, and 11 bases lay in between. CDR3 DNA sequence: TGCAGTGCTAGTGGGGCGGGGACCTACAATGAGCAGTTCTTC. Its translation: CSASGAGTYNEQFF.

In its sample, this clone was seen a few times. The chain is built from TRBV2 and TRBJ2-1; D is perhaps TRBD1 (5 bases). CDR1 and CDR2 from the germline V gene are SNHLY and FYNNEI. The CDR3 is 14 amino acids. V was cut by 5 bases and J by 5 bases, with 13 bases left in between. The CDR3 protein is CASSQDRGNNEQFF. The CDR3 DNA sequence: TGTGCCAGCAGTCAGGATAGGGGAAACAATGAGCAGTTCTTC. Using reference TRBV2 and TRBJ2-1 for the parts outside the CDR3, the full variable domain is EPEVTQTPSHQVTQMGQEVILRCVPISNHLYFYWYRQILGQKVEFLVSFYNNEISEKSEIFDDQFSVERPDGSNFTLKIRSTKLEDSAMYFCASSQDRGNNEQFFGPGTRLTVL.

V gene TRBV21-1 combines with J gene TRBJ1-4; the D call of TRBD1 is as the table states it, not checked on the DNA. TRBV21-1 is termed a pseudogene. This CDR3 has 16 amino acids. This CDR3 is CASSKVRTGRLEKLFF. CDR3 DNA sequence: TGTGCCAGCAGCAAAGTTAGGACAGGAAGGCTGGAAAAACTGTTTTTT.

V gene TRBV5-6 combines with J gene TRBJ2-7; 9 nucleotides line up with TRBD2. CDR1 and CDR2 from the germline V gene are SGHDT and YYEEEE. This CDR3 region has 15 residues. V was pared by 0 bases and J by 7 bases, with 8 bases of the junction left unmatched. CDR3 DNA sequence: TGTGCCAGCAGCTTGGACCTAGCGGGATTGGAGGAGCAGTACTTC. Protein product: CASSLDLAGLEEQYF.

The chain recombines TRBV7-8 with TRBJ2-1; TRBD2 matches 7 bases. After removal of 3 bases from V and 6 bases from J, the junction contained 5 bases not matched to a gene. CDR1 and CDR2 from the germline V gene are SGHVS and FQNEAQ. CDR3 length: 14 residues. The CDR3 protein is CASSFGGRGNEQFF. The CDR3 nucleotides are TGTGCCAGCAGCTTCGGGGGGAGAGGCAATGAGCAGTTCTTC.

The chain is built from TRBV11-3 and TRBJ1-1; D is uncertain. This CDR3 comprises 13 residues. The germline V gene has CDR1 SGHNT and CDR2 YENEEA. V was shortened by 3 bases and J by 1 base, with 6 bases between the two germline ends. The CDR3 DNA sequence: TGTGCCAGCAGCTTCACGGGGAACACTGAAGCTTTCTTT. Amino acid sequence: CASSFTGNTEAFF.

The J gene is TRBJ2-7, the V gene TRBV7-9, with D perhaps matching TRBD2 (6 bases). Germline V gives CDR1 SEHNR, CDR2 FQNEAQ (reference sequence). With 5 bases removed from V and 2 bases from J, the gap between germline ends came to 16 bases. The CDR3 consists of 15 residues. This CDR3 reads CASSRPGLTAYEQYF. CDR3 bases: TGTGCCAGCAGCCGACCGGGACTTACTGCCTACGAGCAGTACTTC.

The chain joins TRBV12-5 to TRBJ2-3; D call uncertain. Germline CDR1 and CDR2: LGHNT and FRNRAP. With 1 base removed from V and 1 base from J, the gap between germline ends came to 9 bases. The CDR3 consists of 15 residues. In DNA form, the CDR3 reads TGTGCTAGTGGTTTGGCCCCTCGAGGCACAGATACGCAGTATTTT. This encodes CASGLAPRGTDTQYF.

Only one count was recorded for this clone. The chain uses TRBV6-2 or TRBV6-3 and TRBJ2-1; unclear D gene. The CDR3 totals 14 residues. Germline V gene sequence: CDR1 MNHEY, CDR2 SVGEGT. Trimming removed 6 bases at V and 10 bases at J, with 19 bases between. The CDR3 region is CASSRPGRLAEQFF. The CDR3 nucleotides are TGTGCCAGCAGCCGGCCCGGGCGCCTGGCCGAGCAGTTCTTC.